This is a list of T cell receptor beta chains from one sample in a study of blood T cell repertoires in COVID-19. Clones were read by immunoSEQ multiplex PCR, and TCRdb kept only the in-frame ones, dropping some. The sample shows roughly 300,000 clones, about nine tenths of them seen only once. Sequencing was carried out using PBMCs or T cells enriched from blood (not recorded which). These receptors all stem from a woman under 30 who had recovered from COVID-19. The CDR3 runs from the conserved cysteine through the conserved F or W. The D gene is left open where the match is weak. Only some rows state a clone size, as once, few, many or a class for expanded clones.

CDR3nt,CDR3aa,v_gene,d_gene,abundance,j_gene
TGTGCCAGCAGCCGGCAGATCTATGGCTACACCTTC,CASSRQIYGYTF,TRBV14,-,-,TRBJ1-2
TGTGCCAGCAGCTTCCTATATCGGACTAGCGGGAGCTCCTACGAGCAGTACTTC,CASSFLYRTSGSSYEQYF,TRBV6-2/TRBV6-3,TRBD2,-,TRBJ2-7
TGCGCCAGCAGCTTGGGAGTGGGCGCTCTTCAGCCGGGCTACACCTTC,CASSLGVGALQPGYTF,TRBV5-1,-,few,TRBJ1-2
TGTGCCAGCAGCCCGATCTTGAGGGGGGGGAACCAAGAGACCCAGTACTTC,CASSPILRGGNQETQYF,TRBV3-1/TRBV3-2,-,-,TRBJ2-5
TGTGCCAGCAGCCCCGGGACTAGCGGGGTGGGTTGGGATGAGCAGTTCTTC,CASSPGTSGVGWDEQFF,TRBV6-2/TRBV6-3,TRBD2,-,TRBJ2-1
TGTGCCAGCAGTCCGGGAGTAGGCACAGATACGCAGTATTTT,CASSPGVGTDTQYF,TRBV6-2/TRBV6-3,-,once,TRBJ2-3
TGTGCCAGCAGCGGACTAGACGGCACAGATACGCAGTATTTT,CASSGLDGTDTQYF,TRBV3-1/TRBV3-2,TRBD2,-,TRBJ2-3
TGTGCCAGCACCCAAACACAGGGGCTTCTTATCTATGGCTACACCTTC,CASTQTQGLLIYGYTF,TRBV7-9,TRBD1,once,TRBJ1-2
TGTGCCAGCAGCAGCTGGGGGGAGAGGGCCAACTATGGCTACACCTTC,CASSSWGERANYGYTF,TRBV7-8,-,-,TRBJ1-2
TGTGCCAGCAGTGACAGAGGAACTTATGGCTACACCTTC,CASSDRGTYGYTF,TRBV2,-,-,TRBJ1-2
TGTGCCACCGTCGATCGCTCCTCTTCTAATTACAATGAGCAGTTCTTC,CATVDRSSSNYNEQFF,TRBV24-1,-,-,TRBJ2-1
TGTGCCAGCAGTTCCTCCCGGCCGGGGGCTGGAAACACCATATATTTT,CASSSSRPGAGNTIYF,TRBV27,-,-,TRBJ1-3
TGTGCCAGCAGACGAACTAGCGGGACTCTGAACACCGGGGAGCTGTTTTTT,CASRRTSGTLNTGELFF,TRBV27,TRBD2,once,TRBJ2-2
TGCAGCGTTGGGAGAAGCTCTGTAGACACCATATATTTT,CSVGRSSVDTIYF,TRBV29-1,-,-,TRBJ1-3
TGTGCCAGCAGCGTAGCGACAGGGACCTACAATGAGCAGTTCTTC,CASSVATGTYNEQFF,TRBV9,TRBD1,few,TRBJ2-1
TGCAGCGCCAGAACAGGGGGAGAGACCCAGTACTTC,CSARTGGETQYF,TRBV29-1,TRBD1,-,TRBJ2-5
TGTGCCAGCAGCCAAGATTTGACGCGGGGGTATGGAAACACCATATATTTT,CASSQDLTRGYGNTIYF,TRBV4-2,-,-,TRBJ1-3
TGCGCCAGCAGCCAAGAGTCTCCGGCCGGGACAGCGAACACTGAAGCTTTCTTT,CASSQESPAGTANTEAFF,TRBV4-1,TRBD1,once,TRBJ1-1
TGCGCCAGCACACCTGGACGCGGGGGTAACACCGGGGAGCTGTTTTTT,CASTPGRGGNTGELFF,TRBV5-1,TRBD2,-,TRBJ2-2
TGTGCCTGGAACAGCATCTATGGCTACACCTTC,CAWNSIYGYTF,TRBV30,-,once,TRBJ1-2